The 27 T cell receptor beta chains below were found in one sample sequenced in a study of Graves' ophthalmopathy and Graves' hyperthyroidism. For repertoire sequencing, the TCR beta CDR3 regions were amplified from RNA transcripts. Amplification began with first-round RT-PCR using HTBI primers, then second-round multiplex PCR was performed. TCRdb reprocessed the multiplex PCR reads via MiXCR and lists one record per CDR3 protein. The table has 1 million to 1.3 million distinct CDR3 sequences, about 38% seen once. Specimen: peripheral blood or thyroid tissue (not recorded which). The source is an adult man with Graves' hyperthyroidism.

This clonotype was counted a few times. The CDR3 spells CASSLFRDLRDQPQHF. CDR3 coding DNA: TGTGCCAGCAGTTTATTCCGGGACTTGCGGGATCAGCCCCAGCATTTT. The chain employs TRBV12-3 or TRBV12-4 and TRBJ1-5; perhaps TRBD1 as D (5 bases). This CDR3 is built from 16 residues. V lost 2 bases to trimming and J lost 5 bases, with 16 bases between them.

This clonotype has just a few counts. J is TRBJ2-7 and V is TRBV7-9, with 12 positions matching TRBD1. After removal of 2 bases from V and 4 bases from J, the junction contained 3 bases not matched to a gene. The CDR3 is made up of 15 amino acids. The germline V gene encodes CDR1 SEHNR and CDR2 FQNEAQ (reference sequence). CDR3 nucleotides: TGTGCCAGCAGCTTACGGGGACAGGGGGCGTACGAGCAGTACTTC. It translates to CASSLRGQGAYEQYF. Filled out from reference TRBV7-9 and TRBJ2-7, the complete variable domain reads DTGVSQNPRHKITKRGQNVTFRCDPISEHNRLYWYRQTLGQGPEFLTYFQNEAQLEKSRLLSDRFSAERPKGSFSTLEIQRTEQGDSAMYLCASSLRGQGAYEQYFGPGTRLTVT.

There are many counts of this clonotype. The rearrangement uses TRBV7-9 and TRBJ1-4; 7 bases are shared with TRBD1. After removal of 3 bases from V and 5 bases from J, the junction contained 9 bases not matched to a gene. Germline CDR1 is SEHNR and CDR2 is FQNEAQ (reference sequence). The CDR3 is made up of 16 amino acids. The CDR3 sequence: CASSLQPGQQNEKLFF. The CDR3 bases are TGTGCCAGCAGCTTGCAACCGGGACAGCAGAATGAAAAACTGTTTTTT.

This clonotype has ten or more counts. The rearrangement links TRBV2 to TRBJ1-2; D might be TRBD1 (5 bases). CDR1 and CDR2 (germline): SNHLY, FYNNEI. Trimming cost V 6 bases and J 5 bases, with 22 bases left between them. This CDR3 spans 16 amino acids. The CDR3 loop reads CASSPRGHIMGYGYTF. CDR3 nucleotides: TGTGCCAGCAGCCCCCGGGGCCACATCATGGGGTATGGCTACACCTTC.

This clonotype has at least ten counts. This sequence joins TRBV12-3 or TRBV12-4 and TRBJ1-1, with a weak D call TRBD1 (5 bases). The V end lost 3 bases, the J end lost 0 bases, and 11 bases lay between the germline ends. The CDR3 is made up of 15 amino acids. The CDR3 loop reads CASSFEDIMNTEAFF. The DNA for the CDR3 is TGTGCCAGCAGTTTTGAGGACATTATGAACACTGAAGCTTTCTTT.

This clonotype was found once. A much larger clone lies a single base off, so this may be a read error. The chain recombines TRBV6-6 with TRBJ2-2, with D unclear. This CDR3 has 15 residues. V was clipped by 5 bases and J by 10 bases, with 20 bases between them. Germline assignment: CDR1 MNHNY and CDR2 SVGAGI (reference sequence). The CDR3 coding sequence is TGTGCCAGCAGTCCCCTGGTCGAGCCCGCCGCGGAGCTGTTTTTT. It yields the protein CASSPLVEPAAELFF.

This rearrangement joins TRBV28 to TRBJ1-2; possible D gene TRBD1, 6 bases. V lost 3 bases, J lost 6 bases, and 11 bases lay in between. This CDR3 spans 13 amino acids. The germline V gene encodes CDR1 MDHEN and CDR2 SYDVKM. CDR3 coding DNA: TGTGCCAGCAGTTTCGTACAGGGAGATGGCTACACCTTC. It codes for CASSFVQGDGYTF.

This clonotype was detected many times. V usage is TRBV5-1 and J usage is TRBJ2-7; 13 bases align to TRBD2. The V and J ends lost 4 bases and 2 bases, in that order; junction bases with no gene match: 6. CDR1 SGHRS and CDR2 YFSETQ come from the germline V gene. The CDR3 spans 16 residues. The CDR3: CASSHGLAGAAYEQYF. For the CDR3, the DNA is TGCGCCAGCAGCCACGGACTAGCGGGAGCCGCCTACGAGCAGTACTTC. Full variable domain (outside the CDR3, taken from reference TRBV5-1 and TRBJ2-7): KAGVTQTPRYLIKTRGQQVTLSCSPISGHRSVSWYQQTPGQGLQFLFEYFSETQRNKGNFPGRFSGRQFSNSRSEMNVSTLELGDSALYLCASSHGLAGAAYEQYFGPGTRLTVT.

Points on this clonotype: A much larger clone differs by one base, so this may be a read error. The J gene is TRBJ2-7, the V gene TRBV7-2; the match to TRBD1 covers 10 bases. Germline CDR1 is SGHTA and CDR2 is FQGNSA. The CDR3 loop spans 16 amino acids. The CDR3 loop is CASSQALPGQGYRQCF. The CDR3 DNA reads as TGTGCCAGCAGCCAAGCTCTCCCGGGACAGGGGTATCGGCAGTGCTTC.

Worth noting for this clonotype: An end of the junction differs from the germline gene, which may be a read error. The rearrangement links TRBV10-2 to TRBJ1-2; tentative D call: TRBD1 (6 bases). The CDR3 consists of 18 residues. CDR1 is WSHSY, CDR2 SAAADI, per germline. CDR3 residues: CASSAPSLGQPAGGGYTF. DNA of the CDR3: TGTGCCAGCAGTGCCCCCTCCCTAGGACAGCCAGCGGGTGGTGGCTACACCTTC.

The chain employs TRBV10-2 and TRBJ2-7; D perhaps matches TRBD1 (5 bases). The germline V gene encodes CDR1 WSHSY and CDR2 SAAADI. The CDR3 contains 13 residues. V was pared by 10 bases and J by 1 base, with 14 bases between. In DNA form, the CDR3 reads TGCGCCACCTTACGACAGAGGTCCTACGAGCAGTACTTC. It encodes CATLRQRSYEQYF.

The chain recombines TRBV20-1 with TRBJ1-6; D gene unclear. The ends were cut back, 1 base at V and 7 bases at J, with 14 bases in the middle. This CDR3 has 15 amino acids. CDR1 is DFQATT and CDR2 is SNEGSKA in the germline V gene (reference sequence). The CDR3 protein is CSARVPGQTNSPLHF. The DNA of the CDR3 is TGCAGTGCTAGAGTCCCCGGGCAGACCAATTCACCCCTCCACTTT.

The chain combines TRBV29-1 with TRBJ1-5, with D perhaps TRBD1 (5 bases). Germline CDR1 SQVTM, CDR2 ANQGSEA. This CDR3 region has 13 residues. V lost 8 bases and J lost 5, with 16 bases in between. The CDR3 nucleotides are TGCAGCTACACCTGGACACTGGATCAGCCCCAGCATTTT. Its protein is CSYTWTLDQPQHF. Full variable domain (remainder filled in from reference TRBV29-1 and TRBJ1-5): SAVISQKPSRDICQRGTSLTIQCQVDSQVTMMFWYRQQPGQSLTLIATANQGSEATYESGFVIDKFPISRPNLTFSTLTVSNMSPEDSSIYLCSYTWTLDQPQHFGDGTRLSIL.

This clonotype occurred many times. The chain joins TRBV10-3 to TRBJ2-5, with D tentatively TRBD1 (6 bases). The germline V gene has CDR1 ENHRY and CDR2 SYGVKD. The CDR3 is 15 residues long. Deletions cut 4 bases from V and 5 bases from J, with 17 bases between. This CDR3 is CAISAGQSTVETQYF. The CDR3 DNA reads TGTGCCATCAGTGCTGGACAGTCCACCGTTGAGACCCAGTACTTC.

This clonotype was counted once. J is TRBJ1-1 and V is TRBV15, with 9 bases identical to TRBD1. CDR3 length: 16 amino acids. J was trimmed by 5 bases and V by 5 bases; bases with no gene match: 12. CDR1 and CDR2 from the germline V gene are LNHNV and YYDKDF (reference sequence). The DNA for the CDR3 is TGTGCCACCAGCTTGCGGGACAGGGATTTCGCGACTGAAGCTTTCTTT. Encoded protein: CATSLRDRDFATEAFF. Full variable domain (missing parts from reference TRBV15 and TRBJ1-1): DAMVIQNPRYQVTQFGKPVTLSCSQTLNHNVMYWYQQKSSQAPKLLFHYYDKDFNNEADTPDNFQSRRPNTSFCFLDIRSPGLGDTAMYLCATSLRDRDFATEAFFGQGTRLTVV.

In this sample, this clonotype turned up many times. The CDR3 DNA sequence: TGTGCCAGCAGCTTGGGTACCGTCTCCCGCGAGACCCAGTACTTC. Protein: CASSLGTVSRETQYF. The chain joins TRBV5-4 to TRBJ2-5; D is unclear. V dropped 0 bases and J dropped 5 bases, with 14 bases sitting between them. This CDR3 contains 15 residues. CDR1 is SGHNT, CDR2 YYREEE, per germline (reference sequence).

This clonotype was picked up a small number of times. The J gene is TRBJ1-3, the V gene TRBV29-1, with D hard to call. Trimming shortened V by 7 bases and J by 0 bases, and 19 bases separated the two germline ends. This CDR3 contains 16 residues. Germline V CDR1 and CDR2: SQVTM, ANQGSEA. This chain's CDR3 is CSAKDRGTSSGNTIYF. In DNA, the CDR3 is TGCAGCGCAAAAGACCGGGGAACGAGCTCTGGAAACACCATATATTTT.

The genes are TRBV10-3 and TRBJ1-1; 7 positions match TRBD1. The CDR3 is made up of 13 amino acids. Germline V CDR1 and CDR2: ENHRY, SYGVKD. Unmatched junction bases numbered 6, after V lost 10 bases and J lost 1 base. The CDR3 DNA is TGTGCCACCAGGGACAGACAGAACACTGAAGCTTTCTTT. Protein: CATRDRQNTEAFF.

This clonotype was observed a handful of times. V and J are TRBV15 and TRBJ2-5; D call uncertain. The V end lost 1 base, the J end lost 2 bases, and 11 bases lay between the germline ends. Germline V lookup: CDR1 LNHNV, CDR2 YYDKDF (reference sequence). CDR3 size: 15 residues. CDR3 sequence: CATSRVGGPQETQYF. The CDR3 bases are TGTGCCACCAGCAGAGTTGGCGGACCTCAAGAGACCCAGTACTTC.

This clonotype has at least ten counts. The chain combines TRBV10-3 with TRBJ2-7, with TRBD2 as a possible D gene (5 bases). The CDR3 has 17 residues. Germline V CDR1 and CDR2: ENHRY, SYGVKD. The V end was cut by 10 bases, the J end by 5 bases, with 30 bases between. The CDR3 DNA sequence: TGTGCCACCTCATACCCCCCGGAGGAGGAGTTGGTCGACGAGCAGTACTTC. Translated: CATSYPPEEELVDEQYF.

As to this clonotype: The CDR3 end shows no conserved phenylalanine or tryptophan, and so a read error is likely. Because the CDR3's place on the DNA is in doubt, the DNA is left out and the CDR3 is given as listed by TCRdb. The chain is built from TRBV29-1 and TRBJ2-2. Looked up from germline, CDR1 is SQVTM and CDR2 is ANQGSEA. Ends included, the CDR3 has 9 residues. The CDR3 here is CSVGLGAAG.

There are many counts of this clonotype. The chain couples TRBV11-2 to TRBJ2-7; TRBD1 matches 7 bases. The length of the CDR3 is 15 residues. CDR1 and CDR2 (germline): SGHAT, FQNNGV. After removal of 3 bases from V and 3 bases from J, the junction contained 8 bases not matched to a gene. This chain's CDR3 is CASSFQQGSRYEQYF. CDR3 DNA: TGTGCCAGCAGCTTTCAACAGGGGAGCCGCTACGAGCAGTACTTC.

The sample holds a few counts of this clonotype. The genes are TRBV2 and TRBJ2-7, with 9 bases aligning to TRBD2. The CDR3 length is 13 residues. CDR1 is SNHLY and CDR2 is FYNNEI in the germline V gene. V shed 4 bases, J shed 2 bases, and the junction held 0 bases outside the gene matches. This CDR3 is CASSVAGAYEQYF. Written as DNA, the CDR3 is TGTGCCAGCAGTGTAGCGGGGGCCTACGAGCAGTACTTC.

The genes are TRBV10-3 and TRBJ1-2; TRBD1 might be the D (5 bases). Germline CDR1 and CDR2: ENHRY and SYGVKD. The CDR3 loop spans 13 amino acids. V was clipped by 3 bases and J by 4 bases, with 9 bases between them. The CDR3 DNA reads as TGTGCCATCAGTGAACTACAGGTCTATGGCTACACCTTC. This sequence encodes CAISELQVYGYTF.

The chain links TRBV29-1 to TRBJ1-1; D not resolved. The V end was cut by 0 bases, the J end by 8 bases, with 16 bases between. Germline loops: CDR1 SQVTM, CDR2 ANQGSEA. The CDR3 runs to 14 residues. In DNA form, the CDR3 reads TGCAGCGTTGAAGATAGTCCTAGGGCCCCAGAAGCTTTCTTT. This translates into CSVEDSPRAPEAFF.

This clonotype was observed many times. The chain combines TRBV20-1 with TRBJ1-2; 10 bases fit TRBD1. Germline V gives CDR1 DFQATT, CDR2 SNEGSKA (reference sequence). J gave up 4 bases and V 4 bases, and 9 bases lay outside the gene matches. This CDR3 is built from 15 residues. In nucleotides, the CDR3 is TGCAGTGCTAAGCAAGACAGGGGGCGAGGCTATGGCTACACCTTC. It is translated as CSAKQDRGRGYGYTF.

Only a few counts were recorded for this clonotype. This chain connects TRBV6-1 to TRBJ2-7; no clear D gene. This CDR3 comprises 14 residues. V was clipped by 0 bases and J by 4 bases, with 10 bases between them. Per the germline V gene, CDR1 is MNHNS and CDR2 is SASEGT. The CDR3 coding sequence is TGTGCCAGCAGTGAAGCGTGGGCGGCTTACGAGCAGTACTTC. Its translation is CASSEAWAAYEQYF.